These T cell receptor beta chains were read from a single sample in a study of identical twins. Each CDR3 protein gets one entry after TCRdb re-called the 5' RACE reads with MiXCR. The data contain roughly 500,000 distinct CDR3 sequences, about 20% of them singletons. This same sample was also taken into another study, of T cells expressing NK-cell markers.

The sample consisted of CD4+ T cells sorted from blood. The receptors were gathered from a woman aged 18-29 years in good health. The CDR3 runs from the conserved cysteine through the conserved F or W. D genes are given only for firm matches. Clone size is not always given. Where it is, it says once, few, many or a class for expanded clones.

D: NA
J: TRBJ1-2
size: NA
V: TRBV12-3/TRBV12-4
CDR3: CASSWTESYGYTF
DNA: TGTGCCAGCAGTTGGACAGAAAGCTATGGCTACACCTTC

D: NA
J: TRBJ2-5
size: few
V: TRBV20-1
CDR3: CSVSVGRETQYF
DNA: TGCAGTGTCAGCGTGGGCCGGGAGACCCAGTACTTC

D: TRBD2
J: TRBJ2-1
size: many
V: TRBV28
CDR3: CASRGLAAYNEQFF
DNA: TGTGCCAGCAGGGGACTAGCGGCGTACAATGAGCAGTTCTTC

D: NA
J: TRBJ1-5
size: many
V: TRBV27
CDR3: CASSREGINQPQHF
DNA: TGTGCCAGCAGCCGCGAGGGGATCAATCAGCCCCAGCATTTT

D: NA
J: TRBJ2-5
size: NA
V: TRBV5-4
CDR3: CASSLLGTNLETQYF
DNA: TGTGCCAGCAGCCTTTTGGGGACAAACTTAGAGACCCAGTACTTC

D: NA
J: TRBJ1-1
size: NA
V: TRBV2
CDR3: CASSEPPGRVARAEAFF
DNA: TGTGCCAGCAGTGAACCCCCAGGGCGAGTCGCAAGGGCTGAAGCTTTCTTT

D: NA
J: TRBJ1-2
size: NA
V: TRBV5-1
CDR3: CASSLAPENYGYTF
DNA: TGCGCCAGCAGCTTGGCTCCAGAAAACTATGGCTACACCTTC

D: NA
J: TRBJ1-4
size: few
V: TRBV20-1
CDR3: CSAQTPGLNEKLFF
DNA: TGCAGTGCCCAGACCCCGGGGTTGAATGAAAAACTGTTTTTT

D: TRBD2
J: TRBJ2-7
size: few
V: TRBV27
CDR3: CASSLGGGPSYEQYF
DNA: TGTGCCAGCAGTTTAGGGGGGGGTCCATCCTACGAGCAGTACTTC

D: NA
J: TRBJ1-1
size: few
V: TRBV6-5
CDR3: CASINQGSTEAFF
DNA: TGTGCCAGCATTAATCAGGGGAGCACTGAAGCTTTCTTT

D: TRBD2
J: TRBJ2-1
size: NA
V: TRBV7-6
CDR3: CASSFTGGVNEQFF
DNA: TGTGCCAGCAGCTTCACGGGAGGTGTCAATGAGCAGTTCTTC

D: NA
J: TRBJ2-5
size: NA
V: TRBV20-1
CDR3: CSAQSPQGFQETQYF
DNA: TGCAGTGCTCAGTCCCCACAGGGCTTCCAAGAGACCCAGTACTTC

D: NA
J: TRBJ2-3
size: NA
V: TRBV7-9
CDR3: CASSLAGTDTDTQYF
DNA: TGTGCCAGCAGCTTAGCGGGGACGGACACAGATACGCAGTATTTT

D: TRBD1
J: TRBJ1-2
size: NA
V: TRBV12-3/TRBV12-4
CDR3: CASSQGPQTGLRIGIGGYTF
DNA: TGTGCCAGCAGTCAAGGGCCCCAGACAGGGTTAAGAATCGGTATCGGCGGCTACACCTTC

D: NA
J: TRBJ2-5
size: NA
V: TRBV5-1
CDR3: CASSHSGSQETQYF
DNA: TGCGCCAGCAGCCATAGCGGATCCCAAGAGACCCAGTACTTC

D: TRBD2
J: TRBJ2-2
size: NA
V: TRBV20-1
CDR3: CCAGPGLAPPNTGELFF
DNA: TGCTGTGCTGGACCGGGACTAGCGCCTCCGAACACCGGGGAGCTGTTTTTT

D: TRBD2
J: TRBJ2-5
size: NA
V: TRBV7-2
CDR3: CASSSVGLARQTQYF
DNA: TGTGCCAGCAGTTCAGTCGGACTAGCTCGACAGACCCAGTACTTC

D: TRBD1
J: TRBJ2-7
size: few
V: TRBV20-1
CDR3: CSARGQGAVEQYF
DNA: TGCAGTGCTAGGGGACAGGGGGCGGTCGAGCAGTACTTC

D: TRBD2
J: TRBJ2-1
size: NA
V: TRBV19
CDR3: CASRLAGDSYNEQFF
DNA: TGTGCCAGTCGACTAGCGGGTGACTCCTACAATGAGCAGTTCTTC

D: TRBD2
J: TRBJ2-7
size: NA
V: TRBV29-1
CDR3: CSAGGGAYEQYF
DNA: TGCAGCGCGGGGGGTGGGGCCTACGAGCAGTACTTC

D: TRBD2
J: TRBJ2-1
size: NA
V: TRBV20-1
CDR3: CSARPSGRALEQFF
DNA: TGCAGTGCTAGGCCAAGCGGGAGGGCCCTTGAGCAGTTCTTC

D: NA
J: TRBJ2-3
size: few
V: TRBV29-1
CDR3: CSATRTRGSGTDTQYF
DNA: TGCAGCGCGACCCGTACGCGGGGTAGCGGCACAGATACGCAGTATTTT

D: NA
J: TRBJ1-1
size: few
V: TRBV12-3/TRBV12-4
CDR3: CASTLQSSATEAFF
DNA: TGTGCCAGCACCCTCCAGAGCTCCGCCACTGAAGCTTTCTTT

D: NA
J: TRBJ1-6
size: many
V: TRBV11-3
CDR3: CASSLREGGSSYNSPLHF
DNA: TGTGCCAGCAGCTTACGAGAGGGAGGCAGCTCCTATAATTCACCCCTCCACTTT

D: TRBD2
J: TRBJ2-3
size: few
V: TRBV20-1
CDR3: CSARRVERGVDTQYF
DNA: TGCAGTGCTAGGAGGGTTGAGCGGGGGGTAGATACGCAGTATTTT

D: NA
J: TRBJ2-3
size: NA
V: TRBV20-1
CDR3: CSAGLPKSSTDTQYF
DNA: TGCAGTGCCGGTTTACCTAAGTCTAGCACAGATACGCAGTATTTT

D: NA
J: TRBJ2-3
size: NA
V: TRBV11-1
CDR3: CASSLGSSGLGLRDTQYF
DNA: TGTGCCAGCAGCTTGGGTTCGTCTGGGCTAGGGTTACGAGATACGCAGTATTTT

D: NA
J: TRBJ1-2
size: NA
V: TRBV19
CDR3: CASSADRYYGYTF
DNA: TGTGCCAGTAGTGCGGACAGATACTATGGCTACACCTTC

D: NA
J: TRBJ1-2
size: NA
V: TRBV6-1
CDR3: CASSTGRGINYGCTF
DNA: TGTGCCAGCAGTACCGGACGGGGGATCAACTATGGCTGCACCTTC

D: NA
J: TRBJ1-5
size: NA
V: TRBV20-1
CDR3: CSARDRHYSNQPQHF
DNA: TGCAGTGCTAGAGATAGACATTATAGCAATCAGCCCCAGCATTTT

D: NA
J: TRBJ2-7
size: few
V: TRBV20-1
CDR3: CSAPMGPPSDEQYF
DNA: TGCAGTGCTCCCATGGGGCCCCCATCTGACGAGCAGTACTTC

D: NA
J: TRBJ1-1
size: many
V: TRBV5-6
CDR3: CASSFRVHTEAFF
DNA: TGTGCCAGCAGCTTCAGGGTACACACTGAAGCTTTCTTT

D: NA
J: TRBJ1-2
size: NA
V: TRBV7-9
CDR3: CASSSGEFYGYTF
DNA: TGTGCCAGCAGCTCAGGGGAGTTCTATGGCTACACCTTC

D: NA
J: TRBJ2-5
size: few
V: TRBV4-3
CDR3: CASSQGGGTSVKTQYF
DNA: TGCGCCAGCAGCCAGGGGGGCGGGACTTCAGTCAAGACCCAGTACTTC

D: TRBD1
J: TRBJ2-5
size: few
V: TRBV5-1
CDR3: CASTIDRGETQYF
DNA: TGCGCCAGCACCATCGACAGGGGAGAGACCCAGTACTTC

D: NA
J: TRBJ1-1
size: NA
V: TRBV20-1
CDR3: CSARVTPAGTEAFF
DNA: TGCAGTGCTAGAGTCACTCCTGCCGGGACAGAAGCTTTCTTT

D: NA
J: TRBJ2-6
size: NA
V: TRBV29-1
CDR3: CSVSSQMHNSNVLTF
DNA: TGCAGCGTTTCGTCACAGATGCATAATTCCAACGTCCTGACTTTC

D: NA
J: TRBJ2-2
size: many
V: TRBV20-1
CDR3: CSARAGAGTGELFF
DNA: TGCAGTGCTAGAGCCGGGGCCGGCACCGGGGAGCTGTTTTTT

D: NA
J: TRBJ2-5
size: few
V: TRBV7-2
CDR3: CASSLTTGVWETQYF
DNA: TGTGCCAGCAGCTTAACCACGGGAGTATGGGAGACCCAGTACTTC

D: NA
J: TRBJ1-3
size: few
V: TRBV5-1
CDR3: CASSLLGWTGNTIYF
DNA: TGCGCCAGCAGCTTGCTGGGGTGGACTGGAAACACCATATATTTT